This TCR beta chain emerged from a study of Tregs in tolerant kidney transplant recipients. Study-wide results and limits: In tolerant patients, donor-specific Tregs outgrew total Tregs, suggesting antigen-driven expansion.

The germline CDR1 and CDR2 sequences are SNHLY and FYNNEI. Trimming left V 7 bases short and J 0 bases short, with 12 bases between. This CDR3 has 14 amino acids. As concerns this clone: The antigen remains unidentified.

Here immunoSEQ multiplex PCR was the method, and the copy in TCRdb shows in-frame clones only, minus some. The data contain tens of thousands of clones, approximately 89% of them singletons. Related graft donors supplied nonmyeloablative bone marrow transplants, and mixed chimerism was transient. Unstimulated Tregs (CD4+CD25+CD127-) and CD4+CD25- non-Tregs were sorted from PBMCs. The V gene is TRBV2, the J gene TRBJ2-5; a possible D gene is TRBD1 (5 bases). The sequence derives from a human patient who received a combined kidney and bone marrow transplant. The graft donor may account for some of the T cells. The sequencing used CD4+ T cells from blood (PBMCs), collected 6 months after the transplant. The CDR3 DNA sequence: TGTGCCAGCATCTCTCGACAGAACCAAGAGACCCAGTACTTC. Translating it yields CASISRQNQETQYF.